This T cell receptor beta chain was sequenced for a study of blood T cell repertoires in COVID-19. Study details: Sites across the United States, Italy and Spain contributed samples from acute and convalescent COVID-19. PBMCs, B-cell-depleted T cells, or T cells provided the cDNA or gDNA that made up the material.

Germline V gene lookup returns CDR1 MNHEY and CDR2 SVGAGI. The CDR3 covers 15 residues. V was trimmed by 7 bases and J by 3 bases, leaving 16 bases between them. In the authors' methods: Quantification of nucleated cells was approximated via reference gene primer amplification. Measured with immunoSEQ multiplex PCR; TCRdb has only the in-frame clones, and not every one. V and J calls and clone size are as listed in that table; D and trimming were resolved from the DNA. The top ten hold about 2.7% of the sample, which has roughly 54,000 clones, around four fifths seen once. This sequence originates from a man aged 50 to 59 with acute or convalescent COVID-19. The rearrangement uses TRBV6-5 and TRBJ1-5; D is possibly TRBD1 (5 bases). Sequencing input: peripheral blood. DNA for the CDR3: TGTGCCAGCATCGTTCGGGGACTCTACAATCAGCCCCAGCATTTT. Protein: CASIVRGLYNQPQHF.